The clone carrying this TCR beta chain has more than one count but fewer than ten. In the original analysis: Estimation of nucleated cell counts relied on the amplification of reference gene primers. Measured with immunoSEQ multiplex PCR; TCRdb has only the in-frame clones, and not every one. V and J calls and clone size come straight from that table; D and trimming were deduced from the DNA. The sample holds more than 350,000 clones, about 86% seen once. The data are from a study of blood T cell repertoires in COVID-19. Study-wide context: Sources were T cells, B-cell-depleted T cells, or PBMCs; the material itself was cDNA or gDNA.

Individuals drawn from around 25 US areas were roughly 18 to 95 years old. Cohort 3 recovery required two negative PCRs, clearance, or symptom resolution. V was clipped by 3 bases and J by 3 bases, with 12 bases between them. This CDR3 is built from 14 residues. The germline V gene encodes CDR1 SGHRS and CDR2 YFSETQ. The rearrangement uses TRBV5-1 and TRBJ1-1; D may be TRBD1 (5 bases). The source of this sequence is a woman in her forties or fifties who had recovered from COVID-19. The sample consisted of PBMCs or T cells enriched from blood (not recorded which). This chain's CDR3 is CASSWKGPDTEAFF. CDR3 DNA: TGCGCCAGCAGCTGGAAGGGGCCGGACACTGAAGCTTTCTTT.